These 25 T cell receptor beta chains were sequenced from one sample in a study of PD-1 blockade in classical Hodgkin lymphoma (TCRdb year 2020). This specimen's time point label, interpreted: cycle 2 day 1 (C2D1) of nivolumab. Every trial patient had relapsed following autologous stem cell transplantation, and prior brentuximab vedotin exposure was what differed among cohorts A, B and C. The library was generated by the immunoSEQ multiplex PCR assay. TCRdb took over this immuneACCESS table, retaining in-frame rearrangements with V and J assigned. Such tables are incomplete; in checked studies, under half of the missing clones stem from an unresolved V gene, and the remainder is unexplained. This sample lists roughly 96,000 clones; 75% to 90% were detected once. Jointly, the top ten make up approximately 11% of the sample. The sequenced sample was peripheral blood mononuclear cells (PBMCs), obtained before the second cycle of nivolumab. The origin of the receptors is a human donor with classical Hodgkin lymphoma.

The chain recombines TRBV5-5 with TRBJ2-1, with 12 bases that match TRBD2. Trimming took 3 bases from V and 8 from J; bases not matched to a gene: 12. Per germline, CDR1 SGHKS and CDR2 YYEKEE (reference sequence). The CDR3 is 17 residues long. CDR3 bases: TGTGCCAGCAGCTATTCTTTCTCTAGCGGGGGGGTCCATGAGCAGTTCTTC. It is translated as CASSYSFSSGGVHEQFF.

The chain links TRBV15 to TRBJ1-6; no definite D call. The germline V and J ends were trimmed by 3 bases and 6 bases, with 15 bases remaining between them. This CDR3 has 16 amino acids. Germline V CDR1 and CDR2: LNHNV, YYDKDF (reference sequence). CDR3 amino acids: CATSSWQTDGNSPLHF. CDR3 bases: TGTGCCACCAGCAGTTGGCAGACCGATGGTAATTCACCCCTCCACTTT.

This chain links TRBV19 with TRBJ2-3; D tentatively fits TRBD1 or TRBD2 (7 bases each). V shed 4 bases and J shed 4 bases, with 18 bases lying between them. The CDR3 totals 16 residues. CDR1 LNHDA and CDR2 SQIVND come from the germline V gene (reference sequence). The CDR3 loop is CASSKTGVGGADTQYF. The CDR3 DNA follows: TGTGCCAGTAGTAAAACAGGGGTAGGGGGGGCAGATACGCAGTATTTT.

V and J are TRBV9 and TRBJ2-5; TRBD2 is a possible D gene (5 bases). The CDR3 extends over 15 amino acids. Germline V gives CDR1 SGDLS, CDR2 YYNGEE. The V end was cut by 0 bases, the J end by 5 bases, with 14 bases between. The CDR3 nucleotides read TGTGCCAGCAGCGTAGGGGTATCGGGGTACGAGACCCAGTACTTC. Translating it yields CASSVGVSGYETQYF.

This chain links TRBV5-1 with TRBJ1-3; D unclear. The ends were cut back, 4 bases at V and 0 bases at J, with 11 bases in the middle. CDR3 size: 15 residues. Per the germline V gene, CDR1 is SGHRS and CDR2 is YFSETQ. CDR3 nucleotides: TGCGCCAGCAGCCCCGGGTCCTACTCTGGAAACACCATATATTTT. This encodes CASSPGSYSGNTIYF.

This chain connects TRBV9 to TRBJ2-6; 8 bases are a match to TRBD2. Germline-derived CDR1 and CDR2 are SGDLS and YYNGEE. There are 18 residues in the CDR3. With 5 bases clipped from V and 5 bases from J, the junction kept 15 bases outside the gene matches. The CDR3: CASRRGGRAPLWANVLTF. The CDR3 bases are TGTGCCAGCAGACGGGGGGGCAGGGCCCCCTTGTGGGCCAACGTCCTGACTTTC.

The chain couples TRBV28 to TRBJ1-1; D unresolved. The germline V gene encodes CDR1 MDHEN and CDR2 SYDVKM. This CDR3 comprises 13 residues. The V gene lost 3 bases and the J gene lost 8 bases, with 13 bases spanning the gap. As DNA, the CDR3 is TGTGCCAGCAGTTTGCCGCTCAGAAGAGAAGCTTTCTTT. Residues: CASSLPLRREAFF.

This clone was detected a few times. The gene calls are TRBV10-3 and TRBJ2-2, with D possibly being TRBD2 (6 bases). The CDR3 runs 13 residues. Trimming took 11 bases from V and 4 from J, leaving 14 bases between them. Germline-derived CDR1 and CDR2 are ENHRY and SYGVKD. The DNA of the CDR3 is TGTGCCTCCCGACTAGGAGGCACCGGGGAGCTGTTTTTT. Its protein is CASRLGGTGELFF.

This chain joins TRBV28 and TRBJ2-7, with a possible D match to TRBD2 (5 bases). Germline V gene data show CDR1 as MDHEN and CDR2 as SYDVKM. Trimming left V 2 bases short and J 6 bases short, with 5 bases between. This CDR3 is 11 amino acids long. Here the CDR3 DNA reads TGTGCCAGCAGTTTAGGGAGCGAGCAGTACTTC. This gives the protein CASSLGSEQYF.

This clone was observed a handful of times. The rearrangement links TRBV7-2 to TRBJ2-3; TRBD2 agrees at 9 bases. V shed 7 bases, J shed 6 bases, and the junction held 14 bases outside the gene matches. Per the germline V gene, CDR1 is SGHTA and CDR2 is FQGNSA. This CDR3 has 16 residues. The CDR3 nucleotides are TGTGCCAGCACGCCAACCCTAGCGGGACGGGGTGATACGCAGTATTTT. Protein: CASTPTLAGRGDTQYF.

The CDR3 is CASRLLAGGLNEQFF. CDR3 DNA: TGTGCCAGCAGACTACTAGCGGGGGGCCTCAATGAGCAGTTCTTC. V gene TRBV28 combines with J gene TRBJ2-1; 12 bases are shared with TRBD2. The CDR3 spans 15 residues. CDR1 is MDHEN and CDR2 is SYDVKM in the germline V gene. The trim removed 6 bases at V and 6 bases at J, leaving 6 bases unmatched.

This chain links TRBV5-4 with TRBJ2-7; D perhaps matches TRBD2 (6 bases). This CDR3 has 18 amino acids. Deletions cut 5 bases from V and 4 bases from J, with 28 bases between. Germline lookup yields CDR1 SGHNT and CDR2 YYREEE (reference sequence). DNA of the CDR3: TGTGCCAGCAGTCAAAACCCTGGGCGGGACTCTTCAGGATACGAGCAGTACTTC. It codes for CASSQNPGRDSSGYEQYF.

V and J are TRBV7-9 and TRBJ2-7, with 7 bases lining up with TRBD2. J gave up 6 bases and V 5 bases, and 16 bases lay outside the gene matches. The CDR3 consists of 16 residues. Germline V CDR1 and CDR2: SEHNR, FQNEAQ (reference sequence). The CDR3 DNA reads TGTGCCAGCAGCCGTGTAGCGGGCATTTACCCAGCCGAGCAGTACTTC. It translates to CASSRVAGIYPAEQYF.

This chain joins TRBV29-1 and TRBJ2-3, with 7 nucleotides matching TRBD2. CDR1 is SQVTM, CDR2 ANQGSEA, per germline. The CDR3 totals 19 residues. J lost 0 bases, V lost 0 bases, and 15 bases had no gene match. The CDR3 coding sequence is TGCAGCGTTGAAGATGTAGAGGTTGATAGACTAGCCAGCACAGATACGCAGTATTTT. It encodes CSVEDVEVDRLASTDTQYF.

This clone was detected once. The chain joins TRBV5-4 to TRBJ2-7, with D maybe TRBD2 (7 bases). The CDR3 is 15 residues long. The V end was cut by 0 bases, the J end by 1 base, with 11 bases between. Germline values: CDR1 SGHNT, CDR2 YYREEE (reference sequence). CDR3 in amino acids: CASSLAGGRSYEQYF. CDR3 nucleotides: TGTGCCAGCAGCTTGGCGGGGGGCCGGTCCTACGAGCAGTACTTC.

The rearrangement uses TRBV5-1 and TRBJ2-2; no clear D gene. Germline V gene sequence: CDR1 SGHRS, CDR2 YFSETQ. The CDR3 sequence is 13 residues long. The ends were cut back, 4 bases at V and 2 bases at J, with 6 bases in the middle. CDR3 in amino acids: CASSTLNTGELFF. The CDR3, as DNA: TGCGCCAGCAGCACTCTCAACACCGGGGAGCTGTTTTTT.

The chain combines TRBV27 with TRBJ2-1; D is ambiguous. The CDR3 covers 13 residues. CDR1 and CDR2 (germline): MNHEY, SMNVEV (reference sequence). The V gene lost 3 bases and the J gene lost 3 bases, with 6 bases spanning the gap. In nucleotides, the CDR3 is TGTGCCAGCAGTTTTAACTACTACAATGAGCAGTTCTTC. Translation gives CASSFNYYNEQFF.

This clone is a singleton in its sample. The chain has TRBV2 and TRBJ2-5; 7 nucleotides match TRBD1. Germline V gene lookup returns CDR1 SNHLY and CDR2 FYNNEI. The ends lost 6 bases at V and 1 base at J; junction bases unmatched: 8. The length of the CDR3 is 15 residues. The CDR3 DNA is TGTGCCAGCAGACTAACCGGGACAGTCCAAGAGACCCAGTACTTC. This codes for CASRLTGTVQETQYF.

The CDR3 nucleotides read TGTGCCAGCAGCGCCGGACAGAGAGGCTACGAGCAGTACTTC. This codes for CASSAGQRGYEQYF. V and J are TRBV5-4 and TRBJ2-7; D may be TRBD1 (6 bases). V shed 4 bases and J shed 3 bases, with 14 bases lying between them. Germline loops: CDR1 SGHNT, CDR2 YYREEE (reference sequence). The CDR3 runs to 14 residues.

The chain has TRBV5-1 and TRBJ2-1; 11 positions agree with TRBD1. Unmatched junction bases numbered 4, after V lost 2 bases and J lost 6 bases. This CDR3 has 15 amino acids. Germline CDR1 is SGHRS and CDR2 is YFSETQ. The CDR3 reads CASSFRDRGSNEQFF. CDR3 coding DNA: TGCGCCAGCAGCTTCCGGGACAGGGGGTCCAATGAGCAGTTCTTC.

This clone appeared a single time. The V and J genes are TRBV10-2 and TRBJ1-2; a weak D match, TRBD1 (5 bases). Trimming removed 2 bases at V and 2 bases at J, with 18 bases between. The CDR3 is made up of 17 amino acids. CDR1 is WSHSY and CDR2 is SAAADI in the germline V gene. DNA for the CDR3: TGCGCCAGCAGTGAGCCTCCTAAAGCGGGGGGAAACTATGGCTACACCTTC. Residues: CASSEPPKAGGNYGYTF.

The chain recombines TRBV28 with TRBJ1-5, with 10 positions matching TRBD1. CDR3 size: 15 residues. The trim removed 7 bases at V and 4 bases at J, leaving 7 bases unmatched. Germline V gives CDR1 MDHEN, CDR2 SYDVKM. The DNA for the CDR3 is TGTGCCAGCACCGGGGGACAGGGGAGGAATCAGCCCCAGCATTTT. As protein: CASTGGQGRNQPQHF. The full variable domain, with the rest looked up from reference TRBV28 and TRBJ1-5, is DVKVTQSSRYLVKRTGEKVFLECVQDMDHENMFWYRQDPGLGLRLIYFSYDVKMKEKGDIPEGYSVSREKKERFSLILESASTNQTSMYLCASTGGQGRNQPQHFGDGTRLSIL.

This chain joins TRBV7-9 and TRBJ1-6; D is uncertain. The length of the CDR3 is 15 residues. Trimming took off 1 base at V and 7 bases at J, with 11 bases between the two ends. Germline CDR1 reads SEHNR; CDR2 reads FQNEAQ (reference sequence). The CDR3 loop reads CASSLEGLGNSPLHF. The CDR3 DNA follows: TGTGCCAGCAGCTTAGAGGGTTTAGGAAATTCACCCCTCCACTTT.

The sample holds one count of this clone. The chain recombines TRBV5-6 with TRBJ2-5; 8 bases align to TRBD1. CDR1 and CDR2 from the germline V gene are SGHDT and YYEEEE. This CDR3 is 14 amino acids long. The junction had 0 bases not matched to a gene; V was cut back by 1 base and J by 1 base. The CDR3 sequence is CASSLTGGQETQYF. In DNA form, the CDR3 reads TGTGCCAGCAGCTTGACAGGGGGCCAAGAGACCCAGTACTTC.

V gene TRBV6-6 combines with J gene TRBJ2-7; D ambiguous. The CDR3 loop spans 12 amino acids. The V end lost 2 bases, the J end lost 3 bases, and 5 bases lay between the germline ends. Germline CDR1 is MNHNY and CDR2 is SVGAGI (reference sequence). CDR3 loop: CASSYGVYEQYF. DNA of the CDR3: TGTGCCAGCAGTTACGGGGTCTACGAGCAGTACTTC.